The 32 T cell receptor beta chains listed next were all sequenced from one sample in a study of regulatory T cells in long-lasting Graves disease. Libraries of TCR beta came from iRepertoire HTBI primers plus Arm-PCR of CDR3 regions. Each CDR3 protein is one row after TCRdb ran MiXCR on the multiplex PCR reads. This table has around 400,000 distinct CDR3 sequences, approximately 16% appearing once. Time point: newly diagnosed GD, antithyroid drugs for less than 3 months. Scientists built the TCR library using RNA that was extracted from PBMCs. These data were likewise used in another study, on T cells in Graves' hyperthyroidism and ophthalmopathy.

Sequences were derived from peripheral blood mononuclear cells (PBMCs), sampled at new diagnosis, from a patient treated with antithyroid drugs. The receptors were gathered from a woman aged 40 to 55 with Graves disease.

In its sample, this clonotype was seen many times. This chain links TRBV12-3 or TRBV12-4 with TRBJ2-1; D is uncertain. The CDR3 sequence is 17 residues long. V dropped 7 bases and J dropped 0 bases, with 19 bases sitting between them. CDR3 bases: TGTGCCAGCACTCGCCAGTCGGGCGGAAGCTCCTACAATGAGCAGTTCTTC. As protein: CASTRQSGGSSYNEQFF.

This clonotype was observed at least ten times. Written as DNA, the CDR3 is TGTGCCAGCAGTTATGGGACAGTCTATGGCTACACCTTC. The encoded protein is CASSYGTVYGYTF. The V call is TRBV28, the J call TRBJ1-2; TRBD1 matches 7 bases. CDR3 length: 13 residues. Germline-derived CDR1 and CDR2 are MDHEN and SYDVKM. The V gene end was trimmed by 4 bases and the J gene end by 4 bases; junction bases not matched to a gene: 3.

The table lists this clonotype with many counts. The chain links TRBV11-2 to TRBJ2-2; TRBD2 is a possible D gene (6 bases). Germline V CDR1 and CDR2: SGHAT, FQNNGV. CDR3 size: 15 residues. V was shortened by 5 bases and J by 4 bases, with 14 bases between the two germline ends. CDR3 sequence reads: CASSLTSFSTGELFF. CDR3 DNA sequence: TGTGCCAGCAGCCTGACTAGTTTCAGCACCGGGGAGCTGTTTTTT.

This clonotype appeared a few times. This chain uses TRBV19 with TRBJ2-7; 8 bases agree with TRBD2. V lost 4 bases and J lost 1; bases outside the gene matches: 3. This CDR3 is 14 amino acids long. CDR1 is LNHDA and CDR2 is SQIVND in the germline V gene (reference sequence). CDR3 sequence reads: CASSRLATSYEQYF. DNA for the CDR3: TGTGCCAGTAGTAGACTAGCGACGTCCTACGAGCAGTACTTC. Using reference TRBV19 and TRBJ2-7 for the parts outside the CDR3, the full variable domain is DGGITQSPKYLFRKEGQNVTLSCEQNLNHDAMYWYRQDPGQGLRLIYYSQIVNDFQKGDIAEGYSVSREKKESFPLTVTSAQKNPTAFYLCASSRLATSYEQYFGPGTRLTVT.

This clonotype has at least ten counts. The chain carries TRBV3-1 and TRBJ2-7; TRBD1 is a possible D gene (5 bases). Germline CDR1 and CDR2: LGHDT and YNNKEL (reference sequence). The CDR3 is 18 amino acids. V lost 0 bases and J lost 0, with 18 bases in between. The CDR3 DNA reads as TGTGCCAGCAGCCAAGATCGAAGGGGCTTTACTGGCTCCTACGAGCAGTACTTC. Protein product: CASSQDRRGFTGSYEQYF.

This clonotype has at least ten counts. The CDR3 nucleotides read TGCAGTGCACCGGACTACTTCTCCTACAATGAGCAGTTCTTC. Translating gives CSAPDYFSYNEQFF. The chain has TRBV20-1 and TRBJ2-1; maybe TRBD2 (6 bases). Germline loops: CDR1 DFQATT, CDR2 SNEGSKA (reference sequence). This CDR3 region has 14 residues. V was shortened by 6 bases and J by 0 bases, with 12 bases between the two germline ends.

This clonotype was picked up many times. The rearrangement uses TRBV19 and TRBJ2-7; 10 positions agree with TRBD2. The junction had 3 bases not matched to a gene; V was cut back by 1 base and J by 3 bases. The CDR3 runs to 15 residues. The germline CDR1 and CDR2 sequences are LNHDA and SQIVND (reference sequence). The CDR3, as DNA: TGTGCCAGTAGTATAGTGGCTAGCGGGAGCTACGAGCAGTACTTC. Protein: CASSIVASGSYEQYF.

A remark on this clonotype: A far larger clone is one base from this, pointing to a likely read error. The rearrangement links TRBV28 to TRBJ2-5; no definite D call. The CDR3 extends over 13 amino acids. Germline-derived CDR1 and CDR2 are MDHEN and SYDVKM. The chain's CDR3 is CASSLGNQEAQYF. CDR3 in DNA: TGTGCCAGCAGTTTAGGGAACCAAGAGGCCCAGTACTTC.

The CDR3 spells CASSKLAGGGTDTQYF. The CDR3, as DNA: TGTGCCAGCAGTAAACTAGCGGGAGGAGGAACAGATACGCAGTATTTT. This sequence joins TRBV6-2 or TRBV6-3 and TRBJ2-3; 12 bases map to TRBD2. Losses at the gene ends were 5 bases for V and 3 bases for J; bases not matched to a gene: 6. The CDR3 extends over 16 amino acids. CDR1 and CDR2 from the germline V gene are MNHEY and SVGEGT.

This clonotype was found many times. J is TRBJ2-5 and V is TRBV19; 9 positions agree with TRBD2. With 4 bases clipped from V and 4 bases from J, the junction kept 1 base outside the gene matches. The CDR3 extends over 13 amino acids. Germline V gene data show CDR1 as LNHDA and CDR2 as SQIVND (reference sequence). CDR3 protein: CASSNSGGETQYF. DNA for the CDR3: TGTGCCAGTAGTAATAGCGGGGGAGAGACCCAGTACTTC. Supplemented by reference TRBV19 and TRBJ2-5, the full variable domain reads DGGITQSPKYLFRKEGQNVTLSCEQNLNHDAMYWYRQDPGQGLRLIYYSQIVNDFQKGDIAEGYSVSREKKESFPLTVTSAQKNPTAFYLCASSNSGGETQYFGPGTRLLVL.

This clonotype is a singleton in its sample. This may stem from a read error, because a much larger clone lies one nucleotide away. This rearrangement joins TRBV10-3 to TRBJ2-3; 8 nucleotides match TRBD2. Trimming cost V 10 bases and J 3 bases; bases outside gene matches: 12. This CDR3 region has 15 residues. Germline V CDR1 and CDR2: ENHRY, SYGVKD. As DNA, the CDR3 is TGTGCCACCAGACCGGGACTAGGGGAAACAGATACGCAGTATTTT. Its translation: CATRPGLGETDTQYF.

This clonotype has only a few counts. The chain has TRBV3-1 and TRBJ2-7, with 7 bases fitting TRBD1. The CDR3 extends over 16 amino acids. The germline CDR1 and CDR2 sequences are LGHDT and YNNKEL (reference sequence). Germline trimming cut 1 base from V and 2 bases from J; bases unmatched to any gene: 8. The CDR3 DNA follows: TGTGCCAGCAGCCAAGCCTCGGGACAGATCCCCTACGAGCAGTACTTC. Protein product: CASSQASGQIPYEQYF.

In its sample, this clonotype was seen a few times. The chain couples TRBV29-1 to TRBJ2-2; D is possibly TRBD1 (6 bases). Germline V gives CDR1 SQVTM, CDR2 ANQGSEA. Between the trimmed V and J ends, which lost 4 bases and 5 bases, there was a span of 11 bases. The CDR3 runs to 13 residues. CDR3: CSVVGTGTGELFF. The CDR3 nucleotides read TGCAGCGTTGTGGGTACAGGGACCGGGGAGCTGTTTTTT.

This clonotype came up many times. This sequence joins TRBV11-3 and TRBJ2-2; 9 nucleotides agree with TRBD1. V shed 5 bases and J 0 bases; nucleotides not matched to a gene: 7. This CDR3 region has 17 residues. The germline gives CDR1 SGHNT, CDR2 YENEEA. The CDR3 is CASSTSQGAANTGELFF. DNA for the CDR3: TGTGCCAGCAGCACCTCACAGGGGGCCGCGAACACCGGGGAGCTGTTTTTT.

V is TRBV6-9 and J is TRBJ1-2, with D unclear. Trimming pared 4 bases from V and 2 bases from J, leaving 8 bases between. There are 13 residues in the CDR3. Germline V lookup: CDR1 MNHGY, CDR2 SVAAGI. CDR3 loop: CASSSPGNYGYTF. The CDR3 bases are TGTGCCAGCAGTTCCCCTGGAAACTATGGCTACACCTTC.

The sample holds a few counts of this clonotype. The chain couples TRBV29-1 to TRBJ1-1, with 8 bases matching TRBD1. J lost 4 bases, V lost 5 bases, and 6 bases had no gene match. Germline assignment: CDR1 SQVTM and CDR2 ANQGSEA. The CDR3 runs to 13 residues. CDR3 DNA sequence: TGCAGCGTTCTCCTTCAGGGGGCCACTGAAGCTTTCTTT. Amino acids: CSVLLQGATEAFF.

This clonotype showed up many times. The chain carries TRBV20-1 and TRBJ2-5; 9 bases align to TRBD2. The germline CDR1 and CDR2 sequences are DFQATT and SNEGSKA (reference sequence). This CDR3 contains 15 residues. The ends lost 3 bases at V and 2 bases at J; junction bases unmatched: 7. This chain's CDR3 is CSASGASGTQETQYF. CDR3 nucleotides: TGCAGTGCTAGCGGGGCTAGCGGGACACAAGAGACCCAGTACTTC.

Note on this clonotype: A much bigger clone sits one base away, suggesting this may be a read error. This chain uses TRBV5-5 with TRBJ1-6; TRBD1 aligns across 10 bases. Germline V gives CDR1 SGHKS, CDR2 YYEKEE (reference sequence). The CDR3 has 16 amino acids. The CDR3 DNA reads as TGTGCCAGCAGCTTCAGCCCCGGGACAGGGGATTCACCCCTCGACTTT. Translated, it gives CASSFSPGTGDSPLDF.

The chain combines TRBV4-1 with TRBJ2-4, with D tentatively TRBD1 or TRBD2 (6 bases each). V lost 0 bases and J lost 5, with 11 bases in between. The CDR3 loop spans 15 amino acids. CDR1 and CDR2 (germline): MGHRA, YSYEKL. This CDR3 reads CASSQEGGQQNIQYF. The CDR3 DNA reads as TGCGCCAGCAGCCAAGAGGGAGGACAGCAAAACATTCAGTACTTC.

This clonotype was observed at least ten times. The V gene is TRBV28, the J gene TRBJ2-3, with D possibly matching TRBD2 (5 bases). This CDR3 spans 13 amino acids. The germline gives CDR1 MDHEN, CDR2 SYDVKM. V lost 3 bases and J 8 bases, leaving 12 bases between the germline ends. The CDR3 DNA reads as TGTGCCAGCAGTTTCGGTAGGAGCGGTACGCAGTATTTT. Translation: CASSFGRSGTQYF.

This chain joins TRBV10-3 and TRBJ1-4; D is unclear. From germline, CDR1 is ENHRY and CDR2 SYGVKD. CDR3 length: 16 amino acids. The ends were cut back, 0 bases at V and 5 bases at J, with 13 bases in the middle. CDR3 protein: CAISESGNQGNEKLFF. The DNA for the CDR3 is TGTGCCATCAGTGAGTCCGGTAATCAAGGGAATGAAAAACTGTTTTTT.

Many counts were recorded for this clonotype. This chain joins TRBV12-5 and TRBJ2-7, with a tentative D call TRBD2 (5 bases). CDR1 and CDR2 (germline): LGHNT, FRNRAP. The CDR3 has 13 amino acids. The CDR3 nucleotides are TGTGCGATAGAGGGCCCATTTGGGTCCGAGCAGTACTTC. This sequence encodes CAIEGPFGSEQYF. The complete variable domain, with remaining parts taken from reference TRBV12-5 and TRBJ2-7, reads DARVTQTPRHKVTEMGQEVTMRCQPILGHNTVFWYRQTMMQGLELLAYFRNRAPLDDSGMPKDRFSAEMPDATLATLKIQPSEPRDSAVYFCAIEGPFGSEQYFGPGTRLTVT.

This clonotype was detected ten times or more. This chain connects TRBV7-9 to TRBJ2-5; a weak D match, TRBD1 (5 bases). Per germline, CDR1 SEHNR and CDR2 FQNEAQ (reference sequence). The CDR3 totals 15 residues. Between the trimmed V and J ends, which lost 4 bases and 1 base, there was a span of 13 bases. The CDR3 loop is CASSSRAGLQETQYF. The CDR3 DNA reads as TGTGCCAGCAGCTCCAGGGCCGGGCTCCAAGAGACCCAGTACTTC.

This clonotype has just a few counts. The chain couples TRBV19 to TRBJ2-1; TRBD2 agrees at 16 bases. Germline assignment: CDR1 LNHDA and CDR2 SQIVND (reference sequence). The junction had 5 bases not matched to a gene; V was cut back by 5 bases and J by 1 base. The CDR3 consists of 18 residues. This CDR3 reads CASSPSGLAGGSYNEQFF. CDR3 DNA: TGTGCCAGTAGTCCCTCGGGACTAGCGGGAGGGTCCTACAATGAGCAGTTCTTC.

The J gene is TRBJ2-3, the V gene TRBV7-6; 14 bases agree with TRBD2. Per germline, CDR1 SGHVS and CDR2 FNYEAQ. Trimming removed 4 bases from V and 11 bases from J; junction bases left unmatched: 11. The CDR3 covers 16 residues. The CDR3 sequence is CASSSRLAGGPAGQYF. CDR3 DNA: TGTGCCAGCAGCTCACGACTAGCGGGAGGGCCGGCAGGGCAGTATTTT.

V and J are TRBV6-2 or TRBV6-3 and TRBJ2-5; the match to TRBD2 covers 10 bases. V was pared by 5 bases and J by 1 base, with 7 bases of the junction left unmatched. The CDR3 is 16 residues long. Germline-derived CDR1 and CDR2 are MNHEY and SVGEGT. CDR3 in DNA: TGTGCCAGCAGTGTACTAGCGGGGACGGCCCAAGAGACCCAGTACTTC. Amino acids: CASSVLAGTAQETQYF.

In its sample, this clonotype was seen many times. The chain combines TRBV5-1 with TRBJ1-2; 7 bases fit TRBD1. CDR3 length equals 14 residues. Unmatched junction bases numbered 2, after V lost 3 bases and J lost 0 bases. The germline V gene encodes CDR1 SGHRS and CDR2 YFSETQ. The CDR3 nucleotides read TGCGCCAGCAGCTACGGGACAGCTAACTATGGCTACACCTTC. This encodes CASSYGTANYGYTF.

This clonotype was seen more than once but under ten times. This chain links TRBV7-9 with TRBJ2-1; 10 nucleotides match TRBD2. Germline values: CDR1 SEHNR, CDR2 FQNEAQ (reference sequence). V trimming: 5 bases; J trimming: 9 bases; junction bases outside the gene matches: 10. The CDR3 covers 15 residues. This chain's CDR3 is CASSPTSGIGSEQFF. The CDR3 DNA follows: TGTGCCAGCAGCCCTACTAGCGGGATCGGTAGTGAGCAGTTCTTC. The full variable domain, its missing parts supplied by reference TRBV7-9 and TRBJ2-1, is DTGVSQNPRHKITKRGQNVTFRCDPISEHNRLYWYRQTLGQGPEFLTYFQNEAQLEKSRLLSDRFSAERPKGSFSTLEIQRTEQGDSAMYLCASSPTSGIGSEQFFGPGTRLTVL.

This clonotype was observed a few times. This chain uses TRBV19 with TRBJ1-4, with D tentatively TRBD1 (6 bases). Germline loops: CDR1 LNHDA, CDR2 SQIVND (reference sequence). V gave up 3 bases and J gave up 8 bases, with 19 bases separating them. The CDR3 is made up of 16 amino acids. This chain's CDR3 is CASSMSAGGLNEKLFF. For the CDR3, the DNA is TGTGCCAGTAGTATGTCCGCTGGGGGCCTAAACGAAAAACTGTTTTTT.

This clonotype has ten or more counts. The chain links TRBV28 to TRBJ2-5, with TRBD1 matching 8 bases. The CDR3 extends over 16 amino acids. Germline loops: CDR1 MDHEN, CDR2 SYDVKM. V dropped 7 bases and J dropped 1; count of bases not matched to a gene: 11. The CDR3 protein is CASTPWTGTGQETQYF. The CDR3 region has the DNA TGTGCCAGCACCCCTTGGACAGGGACGGGCCAAGAGACCCAGTACTTC.

This clonotype has at least ten counts. This sequence joins TRBV6-2 or TRBV6-3 and TRBJ2-7, with TRBD2 matching over 10 bases. V was pared by 8 bases and J by 2 bases, with 6 bases of the junction left unmatched. This CDR3 has 14 residues. Germline CDR1 reads MNHEY; CDR2 reads SVGEGT. The CDR3 is CASASGSVTYEQYF. CDR3 in DNA: TGTGCCAGCGCTAGCGGGAGTGTAACCTACGAGCAGTACTTC.

This clonotype was seen a few times. Here the CDR3 DNA reads TGCAGTGCTAGAGACAGCAGGAGCGGGATTGACACCGGGGAGCTGTTTTTT. Its protein product is CSARDSRSGIDTGELFF. The V and J genes are TRBV20-1 and TRBJ2-2, with 7 bases identical to TRBD2. Germline V gives CDR1 DFQATT, CDR2 SNEGSKA (reference sequence). The CDR3 covers 17 residues. The junction had 10 bases not matched to a gene; V was cut back by 0 bases and J by 3 bases.